Given below is one T cell receptor (beta chain) in context. The same CDR3 is also encoded by other DNA sequences in this sample. The data were obtained in a study of blood T cell repertoires in COVID-19. Study-wide background: The United States, Italy and Spain supplied acute and convalescent COVID-19 samples.

The CDR3 is 15 amino acids. The germline V gene encodes CDR1 SGHRS and CDR2 YFSETQ. The J segment lost 4 bases and the V segment lost 0 bases, leaving 7 bases of the junction unmatched. Measured with immunoSEQ multiplex PCR; TCRdb has only the in-frame clones, and not every one. The table shows 250,000 or so clones, with 80% to 90% occurring only once. The specimen was peripheral blood. The TCR sequence derives from a man aged 55 to 69 with acute or convalescent COVID-19. This rearrangement joins TRBV5-1 to TRBJ2-7, with 7 nucleotides matching TRBD2. The CDR3 spells CASSLGAGENYEQYF. CDR3 nucleotide sequence: TGCGCCAGCAGCTTGGGGGCGGGAGAGAATTACGAGCAGTACTTC. Filled out from reference TRBV5-1 and TRBJ2-7, the complete variable domain reads KAGVTQTPRYLIKTRGQQVTLSCSPISGHRSVSWYQQTPGQGLQFLFEYFSETQRNKGNFPGRFSGRQFSNSRSEMNVSTLELGDSALYLCASSLGAGENYEQYFGPGTRLTVT.